These T cell receptor beta chains were read from a single sample in a study of monozygotic twins with inflammatory bowel disease. TCRdb reprocessed the 5' RACE reads, with one entry per CDR3 protein and no DNA. The sample's table shows some 160,000 distinct CDR3 sequences. Sequenced input: blood. All receptors derive from a human donor with ulcerative colitis or Crohn's disease, or a healthy co-twin of an affected twin (not recorded which). CDR3s include the opening cysteine and the closing phenylalanine or tryptophan. Fields, in order: V gene, J gene, CDR3 protein.

V gene: TRBV5-6; J gene: TRBJ2-3; CDR3 protein: CASSFAAPPGTDTQYF
V gene: TRBV4-3; J gene: TRBJ2-1; CDR3 protein: CASSQDLAGAHNEQFF
V gene: TRBV18; J gene: TRBJ2-3; CDR3 protein: CASSPPQSEVTDTQYF
V gene: TRBV18; J gene: TRBJ2-2; CDR3 protein: CASSAVSNTGELFF
V gene: TRBV12-3/TRBV12-4; J gene: TRBJ2-1; CDR3 protein: CASSMGTSVFPYNEQFF
V gene: TRBV12-3/TRBV12-4; J gene: TRBJ1-5; CDR3 protein: CASIKGGRWENQPQHF
V gene: TRBV10-3; J gene: TRBJ2-5; CDR3 protein: CAIGTAYTETQYF
V gene: TRBV5-5; J gene: TRBJ1-3; CDR3 protein: CASSRDTGNTIYF
V gene: TRBV14; J gene: TRBJ2-7; CDR3 protein: CASSQDPSYEQYF
V gene: TRBV7-2; J gene: TRBJ1-5; CDR3 protein: CASSLEGSSGNQPQHF
V gene: TRBV2; J gene: TRBJ1-2; CDR3 protein: CASSPRRALNYGYTF
V gene: TRBV4-3; J gene: TRBJ2-5; CDR3 protein: CASSQAIDLAGAKETQYF
V gene: TRBV20-1; J gene: TRBJ2-7; CDR3 protein: CSARSDSTYEQYF
V gene: TRBV7-9; J gene: TRBJ1-1; CDR3 protein: CASSLGLGGNTEAFF
V gene: TRBV30; J gene: TRBJ1-6; CDR3 protein: CAWSMRTGNSPLHF
V gene: TRBV7-9; J gene: TRBJ1-6; CDR3 protein: CASSPTPNSPLHF
V gene: TRBV6-2/TRBV6-3; J gene: TRBJ2-7; CDR3 protein: CASTQLAGGSYEQYF
V gene: TRBV20-1; J gene: TRBJ2-2; CDR3 protein: CSARRLYTGELFF
V gene: TRBV18; J gene: TRBJ1-1; CDR3 protein: CASSGLQGANTEAFF
V gene: TRBV5-1; J gene: TRBJ1-3; CDR3 protein: CASSFGTTGNTIYF
V gene: TRBV5-1; J gene: TRBJ2-5; CDR3 protein: CASSPFAGVQETQYF
V gene: TRBV20-1; J gene: TRBJ1-1; CDR3 protein: CSAMDRGWMNTEAFF
V gene: TRBV7-9; J gene: TRBJ1-2; CDR3 protein: CASGPLEGIYGYTF
V gene: TRBV5-4; J gene: TRBJ2-1; CDR3 protein: CASRREGNEQFF
V gene: TRBV7-9; J gene: TRBJ2-5; CDR3 protein: CASSYWARSAETQYF
V gene: TRBV20-1; J gene: TRBJ1-1; CDR3 protein: CSARDGRQEAFF
V gene: TRBV7-9; J gene: TRBJ1-1; CDR3 protein: CASSFLSTSDTEAFF
V gene: TRBV12-3/TRBV12-4; J gene: TRBJ1-1; CDR3 protein: CASSLSAGGNTEAFF
V gene: TRBV7-3; J gene: TRBJ1-1; CDR3 protein: CASSLFPNTEAFF
V gene: TRBV5-4; J gene: TRBJ2-1; CDR3 protein: CASGGLGGSSAVDEQFF
V gene: TRBV6-2/TRBV6-3; J gene: TRBJ2-7; CDR3 protein: CASSLSGHSGRPYEQYF
V gene: TRBV24-1; J gene: TRBJ2-1; CDR3 protein: CATSFDSPSSYNEQFF
V gene: TRBV27; J gene: TRBJ1-3; CDR3 protein: CASSPRIPGQGALRGNTIYF
V gene: TRBV5-1; J gene: TRBJ2-3; CDR3 protein: CASSSIAGLLLSTDTQYF
V gene: TRBV7-6; J gene: TRBJ1-1; CDR3 protein: CASSLAGGSEAFF
V gene: TRBV10-3; J gene: TRBJ2-3; CDR3 protein: CAISGTTDTQYF
V gene: TRBV20-1; J gene: TRBJ2-4; CDR3 protein: CSARRTPPAKNIQYF
V gene: TRBV29-1; J gene: TRBJ2-7; CDR3 protein: CSVGRFPYEQYF
V gene: TRBV14; J gene: TRBJ2-7; CDR3 protein: CASSPRESYEQYF
V gene: TRBV7-9; J gene: TRBJ1-2; CDR3 protein: CASSDGPFRTNYGYTF
V gene: TRBV12-3/TRBV12-4; J gene: TRBJ2-7; CDR3 protein: CASSFTGTEQYF